The 20 T cell receptor beta chains below all came from one sample that was sequenced in a study of shared clonotypes between healthy human individuals. Only CD45RO-negative cells positively selected for CCR7 counted as naive CD8 cells, so terminally differentiated effector memory CD45RA+ cells were excluded. TCRdb keeps only in-frame clones here, not all; method: immunoSEQ multiplex PCR. The sample includes millions of clones, about 95% of them seen just once. Sequencing input: naive CD8+ T cells sorted from blood. The receptors were gathered from a man aged 18 to 30 in good health.

Of note for this clone: This same CDR3 is encoded by further DNA sequences in the sample. J is TRBJ1-1 and V is TRBV9; tentatively, D is TRBD1 (5 bases). Trimming stripped 7 bases from V and 7 bases from J, with 17 bases between. The length of the CDR3 is 13 residues. Per germline, CDR1 SGDLS and CDR2 YYNGEE. The CDR3 DNA reads TGTGCCAGCTCCCAAGGCGTGGGGGGTGAAGCTTTCTTT. Its translation is CASSQGVGGEAFF.

The chain employs TRBV4-1 and TRBJ2-7; 8 nucleotides match TRBD1. The CDR3 is 18 amino acids. CDR1 MGHRA and CDR2 YSYEKL come from the germline V gene. With 1 base clipped from V and 1 base from J, the junction kept 12 bases outside the gene matches. The CDR3 loop reads CASSQVVGTRQGSYEQYF. In DNA, the CDR3 is TGCGCCAGCAGCCAAGTTGTGGGTACCCGACAGGGGTCCTACGAGCAGTACTTC.

The J gene is TRBJ2-1, the V gene TRBV5-6; no clear D. The CDR3 has 14 residues. V lost 0 bases to trimming and J lost 5 bases, with 9 bases between them. Germline CDR1 and CDR2: SGHDT and YYEEEE. In DNA, the CDR3 is TGTGCCAGCAGCTTGGAATGGGTTGACAATGAGCAGTTCTTC. It encodes CASSLEWVDNEQFF.

This chain connects TRBV14 to TRBJ2-7; 8 positions agree with TRBD2. CDR1 and CDR2 from the germline V gene are SGHDN and FVKESK. After removal of 3 bases from V and 1 base from J, the junction contained 11 bases not matched to a gene. There are 17 residues in the CDR3. CDR3 bases: TGTGCCAGCAGCCACCGGGAGGAACTAGCGGCTTCCTACGAGCAGTACTTC. Protein: CASSHREELAASYEQYF.

Written as DNA, the CDR3 is TGTGCCAGCAGTTACCCGGGGGTGAACACTGAAGCTTTCTTT. This gives the protein CASSYPGVNTEAFF. The V and J genes are TRBV6-6 and TRBJ1-1; possibly TRBD1 for D (5 bases). Trimming removed 2 bases at V and 0 bases at J, with 7 bases between. This CDR3 is 14 amino acids long. Germline V CDR1 and CDR2: MNHNY, SVGAGI (reference sequence).

V and J are TRBV13 and TRBJ2-7; 11 bases match TRBD2. This CDR3 spans 15 amino acids. Germline V CDR1 and CDR2: PRHDT, FYEKMQ (reference sequence). V was clipped by 5 bases and J by 2 bases; unmatched bases: 5. The CDR3 DNA reads TGTGCCAGCAGCCCTAGCGGGAGGTCCCCCTACGAGCAGTACTTC. Translated, it gives CASSPSGRSPYEQYF.

The CDR3 here is CASSLIFGGLQETQYF. The DNA for the CDR3 is TGTGCCAGCAGCTTAATCTTCGGCGGGTTGCAAGAGACCCAGTACTTC. This rearrangement joins TRBV7-9 to TRBJ2-5, with a possible D match to TRBD2 (5 bases). CDR3 length: 16 residues. Between the trimmed V and J ends, which lost 2 bases and 2 bases, there was a span of 15 bases. The germline V gene has CDR1 SEHNR and CDR2 FQNEAQ (reference sequence). The whole variable domain, filled in from reference TRBV7-9 and TRBJ2-5, reads DTGVSQNPRHKITKRGQNVTFRCDPISEHNRLYWYRQTLGQGPEFLTYFQNEAQLEKSRLLSDRFSAERPKGSFSTLEIQRTEQGDSAMYLCASSLIFGGLQETQYFGPGTRLLVL.

The chain joins TRBV28 to TRBJ2-3, with 8 nucleotides matching TRBD2. From germline, CDR1 is MDHEN and CDR2 SYDVKM. The CDR3 totals 15 residues. J gave up 4 bases and V 3 bases, and 6 bases lay outside the gene matches. In DNA form, the CDR3 reads TGTGCCAGCAGTTTGGGTGAAGCGGGGGCAGATACGCAGTATTTT. Its translation: CASSLGEAGADTQYF. Drawing the rest from reference TRBV28 and TRBJ2-3, the complete variable domain is DVKVTQSSRYLVKRTGEKVFLECVQDMDHENMFWYRQDPGLGLRLIYFSYDVKMKEKGDIPEGYSVSREKKERFSLILESASTNQTSMYLCASSLGEAGADTQYFGPGTRLTVL.

The chain uses TRBV28 and TRBJ1-1; TRBD1 might be the D (5 bases). The CDR3 covers 15 residues. The V gene lost 6 bases and the J gene lost 3 bases, with 17 bases spanning the gap. In germline, CDR1 is MDHEN, CDR2 SYDVKM. CDR3 in amino acids: CASSLGEGIDTEAFF. The CDR3 nucleotides read TGTGCCAGCAGCCTCGGGGAGGGGATCGACACTGAAGCTTTCTTT.

Details on this clone: The same CDR3 is also encoded by other DNA sequences in this sample. J is TRBJ2-7 and V is TRBV30; maybe TRBD2 (6 bases). The CDR3 is made up of 13 amino acids. Germline lookup yields CDR1 GTSNPN and CDR2 SVGIG (reference sequence). V lost 3 bases and J 3 bases, leaving 12 bases between the germline ends. CDR3 bases: TGTGCCTGGAGCCCAGGAGCGGGCTACGAGCAGTACTTC. It yields the protein CAWSPGAGYEQYF.

The chain combines TRBV30 with TRBJ2-1, with D possibly TRBD2 on 6 matching bases. Trimming removed 7 bases from V and 1 base from J, with 11 bases in between. The germline gives CDR1 GTSNPN, CDR2 SVGIG (reference sequence). CDR3 length: 13 amino acids. The CDR3: CASSGLSYNEQFF. Written as DNA, the CDR3 is TGTGCCTCATCGGGACTTTCCTACAATGAGCAGTTCTTC. The full variable domain, completed using reference TRBV30 and TRBJ2-1, is SQTIHQWPATLVQPVGSPLSLECTVEGTSNPNLYWYRQAAGRGLQLLFYSVGIGQISSEVPQNLSASRPQDRQFILSSKKLLLSDSGFYLCASSGLSYNEQFFGPGTRLTVL.

CDR3 in DNA: TGTGCCAGCAGGCCCACAGGTTACAATGAGCAGTTCTTC. It specifies CASRPTGYNEQFF. This sequence joins TRBV7-9 and TRBJ2-1; tentatively, D is TRBD1 (5 bases). V was shortened by 6 bases and J by 4 bases, with 10 bases between the two germline ends. Germline V gives CDR1 SEHNR, CDR2 FQNEAQ (reference sequence). CDR3 length equals 13 residues.

The chain is built from TRBV5-8 and TRBJ2-7; D uncertain. The CDR3 covers 13 residues. Trimming shortened V by 2 bases and J by 4 bases, and 10 bases separated the two germline ends. The germline gives CDR1 SGHTS, CDR2 YDEGEE. For the CDR3, the DNA is TGTGCCAGCAGCTTACGACAAACTTACGAGCAGTACTTC. Amino acid sequence: CASSLRQTYEQYF.

The chain carries TRBV9 and TRBJ2-7, with D tentatively TRBD1 or TRBD2 (5 bases each). Trimming removed 4 bases at V and 7 bases at J, with 15 bases between. The CDR3 has 13 residues. Germline CDR1 and CDR2: SGDLS and YYNGEE. The CDR3 protein is CASSLGDGDEQYF. Written as DNA, the CDR3 is TGTGCCAGCAGCCTGGGGGATGGGGATGAGCAGTACTTC.

V gene TRBV27 combines with J gene TRBJ2-5, with a weak D call TRBD2 (6 bases). CDR3 length: 13 residues. V was pared by 2 bases and J by 6 bases, with 10 bases between. Germline values: CDR1 MNHEY, CDR2 SMNVEV (reference sequence). The CDR3 nucleotides read TGTGCCAGCAGTTTAGTCCGGGAGAAGACCCAGTACTTC. It translates to CASSLVREKTQYF.

J is TRBJ2-1 and V is TRBV5-6, with 11 nucleotides matching TRBD1. The CDR3 spans 17 residues. Per the germline V gene, CDR1 is SGHDT and CDR2 is YYEEEE. J was trimmed by 7 bases and V by 4 bases; bases with no gene match: 13. CDR3 DNA: TGTGCCAGCAGCCAAGAGTCGATCCGGGACAGGGGGAATGAGCAGTTCTTC. Translating gives CASSQESIRDRGNEQFF.

This chain uses TRBV27 with TRBJ1-1; no firm D call. Trimming took off 2 bases at V and 1 base at J, with 17 bases between the two ends. The germline gives CDR1 MNHEY, CDR2 SMNVEV (reference sequence). This CDR3 has 17 residues. The CDR3 region has the DNA TGTGCCAGCAGTTTAATCGCTTTTTCAGAGTCGAACACTGAAGCTTTCTTT. This translates into CASSLIAFSESNTEAFF.

The J gene is TRBJ2-1, the V gene TRBV7-2, with 8 bases that match TRBD2. This CDR3 contains 16 residues. The germline V gene has CDR1 SGHTA and CDR2 FQGNSA. V was clipped by 5 bases and J by 3 bases; unmatched bases: 9. In DNA form, the CDR3 reads TGTGCCAGCAGCCCCCGGCTAGCGGGCGTCTACAATGAGCAGTTCTTC. Translating it yields CASSPRLAGVYNEQFF.

V usage is TRBV4-1 and J usage is TRBJ2-7; D may be TRBD2 (6 bases). CDR1 MGHRA and CDR2 YSYEKL come from the germline V gene. The CDR3 length is 16 residues. V was cut by 4 bases and J by 5 bases, with 21 bases left in between. CDR3 DNA: TGCGCCAGCAGCCCAGACTCTGGAGGGTCTCTCGACGAGCAGTACTTC. It is translated as CASSPDSGGSLDEQYF.

V is TRBV9 and J is TRBJ2-5, with 7 bases identical to TRBD1. The CDR3 contains 15 residues. Germline V gene lookup returns CDR1 SGDLS and CDR2 YYNGEE. J gave up 4 bases and V 2 bases, and 8 bases lay outside the gene matches. Here the CDR3 DNA reads TGTGCCAGCAGCGTCGGGACAGTAGAAGTAGAGACCCAGTACTTC. Translated: CASSVGTVEVETQYF.